The rows below give T cell receptor beta chains drawn from one sample of a study of T-cell reconstitution after alpha-beta-depleted transplantation in children. In TCRdb, the PCR reads were re-called with MiXCR into one record per CDR3 protein. The sample includes a few hundred thousand distinct CDR3 sequences, about a quarter of them seen just once. The specimen was PBMCs, collected before TCRalphabeta/CD19-depleted stem cell transplant. All receptors come from a boy under three years old with Wiskott-Aldrich syndrome, due to receive a stem cell transplant. Both conserved end residues are part of each CDR3. The order of the fields is clone size, J gene, V gene, D gene, CDR3 protein. The D gene is left open where the match is weak. For some rows the clone size is stated as once, few or many, or as a class when expanded; others skip it.

>few|TRBJ2-5|TRBV5-1|NA
CASSSDSRETQYF
>NA|TRBJ2-5|TRBV5-1|TRBD2
CASSGPGLAGQETQYF
>NA|TRBJ2-1|TRBV30|NA
CAWSFAYEQFF
>few|TRBJ2-3|TRBV10-3|TRBD2
CAISEGGLINTQYF
>NA|TRBJ2-1|TRBV7-8|NA
CASSLDASWNEQFF
>many|TRBJ2-4|TRBV12-3/TRBV12-4|TRBD2
CASSELAGPKNIQYF
>NA|TRBJ2-5|TRBV20-1|NA
CSARHRPGHQETQYF
>NA|TRBJ2-1|TRBV20-1|NA
CSASGLEGVDEQFF
>NA|TRBJ2-7|TRBV6-1|NA
CASRTTRGLYEQYF
>few|TRBJ2-6|TRBV5-1|NA
CASSLILSGANVLTF
>few|TRBJ2-7|TRBV4-2|TRBD2
CASSHLSGMASGNSYEQYF
>few|TRBJ2-1|TRBV6-5|NA
CASSWGPNNEQFF
>few|TRBJ2-7|TRBV7-2|TRBD1
CASSFISGGSYEQYF
>few|TRBJ2-1|TRBV6-1|TRBD2
CASRTSVYNEQFF
>few|TRBJ1-5|TRBV6-1|NA
CASSAWQPNQPQHF
>few|TRBJ2-3|TRBV4-1|NA
CASSQDWDTGTDTQYF
>NA|TRBJ2-1|TRBV19|TRBD1
CASRYLPGQGNNEQFF
>NA|TRBJ2-5|TRBV5-1|TRBD1
CASSFDRAFQETQYF
>few|TRBJ2-5|TRBV27|NA
CASSLGRRGAETQYF
>few|TRBJ2-2|TRBV5-4|NA
CAGSSAQNTGELFF
>NA|TRBJ2-2|TRBV29-1|TRBD2
CSVIGYAGGGGNTGELFF
>few|TRBJ1-5|TRBV6-6|NA
CASRFKINQPQHF
>NA|TRBJ1-1|TRBV9|NA
CASSVGGDTEAFF
>NA|TRBJ2-2|TRBV9|NA
CASSSQTSRGTGELFF
>few|TRBJ2-2|TRBV12-3/TRBV12-4|NA
CASSLPPQLGELFF
>NA|TRBJ2-3|TRBV5-1|NA
CASSLSRGPTDTQYF
>few|TRBJ1-2|TRBV5-1|TRBD1
CASSYGQGNYGYTF
>few|TRBJ2-3|TRBV5-1|NA
CASSGVDTQYF
>few|TRBJ2-1|TRBV6-1|NA
CASSPGLTLNNEQFF
>few|TRBJ2-7|TRBV20-1|NA
CSAREGADEQYF
>NA|TRBJ2-3|TRBV12-3/TRBV12-4|TRBD2
CASRGLGLAELNTDTQYF
>few|TRBJ2-1|TRBV3-1|TRBD2
CASSQDPPGGPYNEQFF
>NA|TRBJ2-1|TRBV5-1|NA
CASSPQGGTSFYNEQFF
>NA|TRBJ2-1|TRBV5-5|NA
CASREGRGYNEQFF
>NA|TRBJ1-1|TRBV5-1|NA
CASAWLGLNTEAFF
>NA|TRBJ2-1|TRBV12-3/TRBV12-4|TRBD2
CASRTSGNRNEQFF
>NA|TRBJ2-1|TRBV24-1|TRBD2
CATSATSGYNEQFF
>NA|TRBJ2-7|TRBV12-3/TRBV12-4|NA
CASSPKSRGNEQYF
>NA|TRBJ2-7|TRBV5-1|TRBD1
CASSWTGLRLYEQYF
>NA|TRBJ2-7|TRBV27|TRBD2
CASSFSLAGLSEQYF
>few|TRBJ2-3|TRBV18|NA
CASSPKRTDTQYF
>few|TRBJ1-5|TRBV2|NA
CASSEALRGFGQPQHF
>NA|TRBJ2-2|TRBV20-1|TRBD2
CSARTSGTGELFF
>NA|TRBJ1-4|TRBV12-3/TRBV12-4|NA
CASSFQGYEKLFF
>NA|TRBJ2-2|TRBV19|TRBD1
CASASWTGGVNTGELFF
>few|TRBJ2-1|TRBV9|NA
CASSVSPSYNEQFF
>few|TRBJ2-3|TRBV20-1|NA
CSARARARGVSDTQYF
>NA|TRBJ2-5|TRBV19|TRBD1
CASSIDPGQVIGQETQYF
>NA|TRBJ2-5|TRBV30|NA
CAWSLDREETQYF
>NA|TRBJ2-1|TRBV5-1|NA
CASSSNRQTSGDEQFF
>NA|TRBJ2-2|TRBV6-5|TRBD2
CASSYSGLAGGPRELFF
>few|TRBJ2-2|TRBV27|TRBD2
CASSFAGAGELFF
>many|TRBJ2-3|TRBV7-9|NA
CASSLLQDTQYF
>few|TRBJ2-1|TRBV7-6|TRBD2
CASSLASGRFNEQFF
>NA|TRBJ2-7|TRBV5-1|NA
CASSLRFSGSPSYEQYF
>few|TRBJ2-4|TRBV5-1|NA
CASSLASQGIQYF